Listed below are T cell receptor beta chains from one sample, sequenced in a study of blood T cells in healthy people across ages. TCRdb recomputed calls from the 5' RACE reads with MiXCR, one row per CDR3 protein. In the table there are some 780,000 distinct CDR3 sequences, roughly three fifths of which are singletons. Specimen: blood. The receptors here all came from a man aged 35-49 years in good health. CDR3s include the opening cysteine and the closing phenylalanine or tryptophan. The D gene is left open where the match is weak. The size entry is marked missing in some rows and otherwise reads once, few, many or a size class.

j_call | clone_size | v_call | d_call | cdr3_nt | cdr3_aa
TRBJ2-5 | once | TRBV5-1 | . | TGCGTCAGCAGCTTGGTTGGGTACGAGGAGACCCAGTACTTC | CVSSLVGYEETQYF
TRBJ1-4 | . | TRBV12-3/TRBV12-4 | TRBD1 | TGTGCCAGCAGACTTAGGACAGGAAATGAAAAACTGTTTTTT | CASRLRTGNEKLFF
TRBJ2-7 | . | TRBV7-6 | TRBD1 | TGTGCCAGCAGCCCCCTCGGGGGCAGGGGGCATGGTTACGAGCAGTACTTC | CASSPLGGRGHGYEQYF
TRBJ2-1 | . | TRBV10-3 | TRBD2 | TGTGCCATCAGTGAGATACAGGGACTAGTTTCCAATGAGCAGTTCTTC | CAISEIQGLVSNEQFF
TRBJ2-3 | few | TRBV12-3/TRBV12-4 | . | TGTGCCAGCACCCTCTACGGAGATACGCAGTATTTT | CASTLYGDTQYF
TRBJ2-7 | . | TRBV6-2/TRBV6-3 | . | TGTGCCAGCAGCACACCGATCTCCTACGAGCAGTACTTC | CASSTPISYEQYF
TRBJ2-4 | . | TRBV11-2 | . | TGTGCCAGCAGTGGGGGCATTCAGTACTTC | CASSGGIQYF
TRBJ2-7 | . | TRBV7-2 | . | TGTGCCAGCAGCTCTGCCCTCAAGCAGTACTTC | CASSSALKQYF
TRBJ1-1 | . | TRBV12-3/TRBV12-4 | . | TGTGCCAGCTCCTACCCCGACAGGCGGAACACTGAAGCTTTCTTT | CASSYPDRRNTEAFF
TRBJ2-7 | few | TRBV7-2 | TRBD2 | TGTGCCAGCCGGCGGGAGATCCCCTACGAGCAGTACTTC | CASRREIPYEQYF
TRBJ2-3 | . | TRBV12-3/TRBV12-4 | . | TGTGCCAGCACACCCAGAGTAAGCACAGATACGCAGTATTTT | CASTPRVSTDTQYF
TRBJ2-7 | . | TRBV4-3 | TRBD2 | TGCGCCAGCAGCCAGAGCGGGGATTCCTACGAGCAGTACTTC | CASSQSGDSYEQYF
TRBJ2-1 | . | TRBV12-3/TRBV12-4 | TRBD1 | TGTGCCAGCAGTGGGACAGGGTCTTCCAATGAGCAGTTCTTC | CASSGTGSSNEQFF
TRBJ2-3 | once | TRBV15 | TRBD2 | TGTGCCACCAGGAAATTACTAGGGACTAGCGGGGGCACAGATACGCAGTATTTT | CATRKLLGTSGGTDTQYF
TRBJ2-1 | . | TRBV6-2/TRBV6-3 | . | TGTGCCAGCGTACAGGGAGGGTATCAAGAGCAGTTCTTC | CASVQGGYQEQFF
TRBJ2-7 | . | TRBV12-3/TRBV12-4 | . | TGTGCCAGCAGTCCCAGCCGCTTCTTCGAGCAGTACTTC | CASSPSRFFEQYF
TRBJ2-5 | . | TRBV3-1 | TRBD2 | TGTGCCAGCAGCCTTAGGGACTACGGGCAGTACTTC | CASSLRDYGQYF
TRBJ2-1 | . | TRBV21-1 | . | TGTGCCAGCAGCAAAACTCGGGAGCAGTTCTTC | CASSKTREQFF
TRBJ1-5 | . | TRBV3-1 | TRBD1 | TGTGCCAGCAGCCAAGCCTTGCTGGCAGGGGGTAATCAGCCCCAGCATTTT | CASSQALLAGGNQPQHF
TRBJ2-1 | . | TRBV29-1 | TRBD1 | TGCAGCGTTGAAGAGGACAGGGGCTGGAATGAGCAGTTCTTC | CSVEEDRGWNEQFF
TRBJ1-1 | once | TRBV7-2 | . | TGTGCCAGCAGTCGGGGAGGGCGTATAGTCTCTGAAGCTTTCTTT | CASSRGGRIVSEAFF
TRBJ2-6 | . | TRBV7-2 | . | TGTGCCAGCAGCTTAGGGGTGGCAGGGTCCTCTGGGGCCAACGTCCTGACTTTC | CASSLGVAGSSGANVLTF
TRBJ2-5 | few | TRBV4-3 | . | TGCGCCAGCAGCCAAGATCGGATGGGAGAGACCCAGTACTTC | CASSQDRMGETQYF
TRBJ1-2 | few | TRBV6-5 | . | TGTGCCAGCAGTCGATACGACCGGGGATCATATGGCTACACCTTC | CASSRYDRGSYGYTF
TRBJ2-7 | . | TRBV7-9 | . | TGTGCCAGCAGCTTAATAACCGGGACCGGGCCTTACGAGCAGTACTTC | CASSLITGTGPYEQYF
TRBJ1-2 | . | TRBV6-5 | . | TGTGCCAGCAGTTACGACAGGCTCCCGGGGGGCTACACCTTC | CASSYDRLPGGYTF
TRBJ2-1 | . | TRBV3-1 | . | TGTGCCAGCAGCCAAGGTTTCGGCAATTACAATGAGCAGTTCTTC | CASSQGFGNYNEQFF
TRBJ2-1 | . | TRBV7-9 | TRBD2 | TGTGCCAGCAGCTCAATCGGACTAGCCCAGTTCTTC | CASSSIGLAQFF
TRBJ2-3 | . | TRBV29-1 | . | TGCAGCGTGGGGATGGGACACAGCACAGATACGCAGTATTTT | CSVGMGHSTDTQYF
TRBJ2-1 | . | TRBV5-5 | TRBD2 | TGTGCCAGCAGCTTGGGTAGCGGGAGGCCCCGGAATGAGCAGTTCTTC | CASSLGSGRPRNEQFF
TRBJ2-5 | few | TRBV12-3/TRBV12-4 | . | TGTGCCAGCAGTTTGAGTCCTGGGACCCAGTACTTC | CASSLSPGTQYF
TRBJ1-2 | . | TRBV10-3 | . | TGTGCCATCAGTGAGGCGGAGAACTATGGCTACACCTTC | CAISEAENYGYTF
TRBJ2-5 | few | TRBV3-1 | . | TGTGCCAGCAGCCAGGCTAGCGAGTACCAAGAGACCCAGTACTTC | CASSQASEYQETQYF
TRBJ1-1 | . | TRBV6-1 | . | TGTGCCAGCACAGCCCCCACGGCCGGGACTGAAGCTTTCTTT | CASTAPTAGTEAFF
TRBJ1-2 | . | TRBV29-1 | . | TGCAGCGTTGGCGGGAGCGTCATGAACTATGGCTACACCTTC | CSVGGSVMNYGYTF
TRBJ2-7 | once | TRBV5-1 | TRBD1 | TGCGCCAGCAGCCCACGGACAGGGATGAGCGAGCAGTACTTC | CASSPRTGMSEQYF
TRBJ2-1 | once | TRBV9 | TRBD2 | TGTGCCAGCAGCGTAGGTATAGCGGGGGGTCCCTACAATGAGCAGTTCTTC | CASSVGIAGGPYNEQFF
TRBJ1-1 | . | TRBV6-5 | . | TGTGCCAGCACAGCCACAGGGAACACTGAAGCTTTCTTT | CASTATGNTEAFF
TRBJ1-3 | . | TRBV6-6 | . | TGTGCCAGCAGTAGACCTAAGGGAATGAGGGGAAACACCATATATTTT | CASSRPKGMRGNTIYF
TRBJ2-5 | . | TRBV25-1 | . | TGTGCCAGCAGTGAGTCGGTTCTTTCCCAGACCCAGTACTTC | CASSESVLSQTQYF
TRBJ1-6 | few | TRBV10-3 | . | TGTGCCATCAGTGACCAAAGCTCCTATAATTCACCCCTCCACTTT | CAISDQSSYNSPLHF
TRBJ2-3 | . | TRBV20-1 | . | TGCAGTGCTATAGAGAGTATCCTCCACACAGATACGCAGTATTTT | CSAIESILHTDTQYF
TRBJ1-4 | once | TRBV12-3/TRBV12-4 | TRBD1 | TGTGCCAGCAGTTTTGGGCCTAAGGGACAGGGAAACGAAAAACTGTTTTTT | CASSFGPKGQGNEKLFF